This TCR beta chain was sequenced during a study of blood T cell repertoires in COVID-19. TCRdb keeps only in-frame clones here, not all; method: immunoSEQ multiplex PCR. The table has hundreds of thousands of clones, more than 80% seen once. CDR3 length: 13 residues. The V end lost 5 bases, the J end lost 10 bases, and 15 bases lay between the germline ends. Germline CDR1 and CDR2: MNHEY and SVGAGI. What was sequenced was peripheral blood. The chain is built from TRBV6-5 and TRBJ2-1; tentatively, D is TRBD1 (6 bases). This TCR derives from a woman of 80 years or more with COVID-19, enrolled during active disease. CDR3 bases: TGTGCCAGCAGTCCCGACTCCACAGGGGAGCAGTTCTTC. Translating gives CASSPDSTGEQFF.